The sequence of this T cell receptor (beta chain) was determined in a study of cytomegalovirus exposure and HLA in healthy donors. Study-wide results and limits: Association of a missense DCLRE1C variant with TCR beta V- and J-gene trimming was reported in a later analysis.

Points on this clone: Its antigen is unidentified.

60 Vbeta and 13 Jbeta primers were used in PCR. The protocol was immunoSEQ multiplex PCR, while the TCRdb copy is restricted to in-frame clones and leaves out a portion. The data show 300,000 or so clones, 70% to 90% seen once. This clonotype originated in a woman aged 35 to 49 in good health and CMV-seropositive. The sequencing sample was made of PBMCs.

The CDR3, as DNA: TGCGCCAGCAGCCAAGAGTCGGGACAGGGGTTAACAGATACGCAGTATTTT. This encodes CASSQESGQGLTDTQYF. This chain connects TRBV4-3 to TRBJ2-3, with 10 bases lining up with TRBD1. Germline assignment: CDR1 LGHNA and CDR2 YSLEER. The CDR3 runs 17 residues. V was clipped by 0 bases and J by 3 bases; unmatched bases: 6.